This T cell receptor beta chain was captured by sequencing in a study of OX40 agonist ivuxolimab in advanced cancers. General notes on the study: Ivuxolimab, which targeted the costimulatory receptor OX40 (CD134), was an agonistic, fully human IgG2 monoclonal antibody. The dose-escalation cohort was 82.7% male with a mean age of approximately 60 years, ranging from about 23 to 85. Partial responses occurred in three dose-escalation patients, of whom one had hepatocellular carcinoma and two had cutaneous melanoma. Intravenous ivuxolimab was administered to patients every 2 weeks at six dose levels: 0.01, 0.1, 0.3, 1.5, 3 and 10 mg/kg. Of the approximately 50 dose-escalation patients, hepatocellular carcinoma was present in about 20, melanoma in roughly 15, renal cell carcinoma in 9 and head and neck cancer in 9. The paper covers the monotherapy dose-escalation part of the phase I ivuxolimab trial, which included N of about 50 patients. The purpose of peripheral TCRbeta sequencing was to test whether ivuxolimab changed TCR sequence diversity and led to clonal T-cell expansion. Prior anti-PD-1, anti-PD-L1 or anti-CTLA-4 therapy was permitted, and approximately 41% of dose-escalation patients had received checkpoint inhibitors.

Reading the germline V gene (reference sequence) gives CDR1 PRHDT and CDR2 FYEKMQ. At the junction V is shortened by 0 bases and J by 2 bases; bases outside the gene matches: 4. From cysteine to phenylalanine, the CDR3 is 18 amino acids long. Here the CDR3 DNA is all that survives: 54 bases in frame from base 1. The paper's findings and limits, for the study overall: At doses of 0.1 to 3.0 mg/kg, clonal expansion of both CD4+ and CD8+ blood T cells was observed from baseline to week 6. Low levels of normalized T-cell clonal expansion were also seen in some nonresponding patients. In partial responders in the 0.1-3.0 mg/kg groups, normalized peripheral clonal expansion was found to be among the lowest, especially among CD8+ T cells. After ivuxolimab, expanded clones were on average more numerous among CD8+ T cells than among CD4+ T cells. The antigen specificity of the clonally expanded peripheral T cells was not determined.

The trial excluded patients who had a history of autoimmune disease or were on systemic immunosuppression. Peripheral blood for TCR sequencing was collected from all dose cohorts at baseline, on cycle 4 day 1, and on cycle 7 day 1. The samples were taken from a phase I, first-in-human, multicenter, open-label dose-escalation trial of ivuxolimab. Adults with locally advanced or metastatic head and neck squamous cell, hepatocellular, melanoma or renal cell carcinoma were enrolled in the trial. Before TCR sequencing, CD4+ and CD8+ T cells were separately sorted from peripheral blood. Genomic DNA was extracted from sorted cells for sequencing of the TCRbeta CDR3 region. The immunoSEQ Assay was used to sequence the TCRbeta CDR3 regions. In TCRdb, the immuneACCESS table is reduced to in-frame sequences with V and J assigned. These tables do not hold every clone; where another copy was compared, an unresolved V gene accounts for under half, and the others remain unexplained. This sample has 45,000 to 60,000 clones in its table, and roughly 89% of those were observed once. The ten largest clones capture 6% to 7% of the sample.

About this clone: This receptor's antigen is unknown. Nothing much larger sits one base from this clone, and base qualities are not available.

Here the chain combines TRBV13 and TRBJ2-3; 14 bases in between match TRBD2. This sample comprised CD4+ or CD8+ T cells sorted from blood, obtained in a trial of the OX40 agonist ivuxolimab. This clonotype was obtained from an adult with an advanced solid tumor such as melanoma, head and neck, liver or kidney cancer. The CDR3 amino acid sequence is: CASSLGPTSGRATDTQYF. The sequenced DNA: TGTGCCAGCAGCTTAGGCCCGACTAGCGGGAGGGCCACAGATACGCAGTATTTT.